These 17 T cell receptor beta chains originate from one sample sequenced in a study of ipilimumab plus nivolumab after autologous stem cell transplantation. Data came from immunoSEQ multiplex PCR; TCRdb stores just in-frame clones and leaves some out. The data hold about 19,000 clones, with over 75% observed a single time. This specimen consisted of PBMCs, obtained in a trial of ipilimumab plus nivolumab as post-transplant consolidation. The receptors stem from a male donor with diffuse large B-cell lymphoma.

This clone was observed a few times. This sequence joins TRBV19 and TRBJ1-6; 9 bases match TRBD1. J lost 4 bases, V lost 6 bases, and 4 bases had no gene match. The CDR3 extends over 15 amino acids. The germline V gene has CDR1 LNHDA and CDR2 SQIVND (reference sequence). CDR3: CASRTTGGYNSPLHF. The CDR3 DNA reads as TGTGCCAGTAGAACGACAGGGGGTTATAATTCACCCCTCCACTTT.

This chain links TRBV18 with TRBJ1-2; D ambiguous. The ends were cut back, 6 bases at V and 3 bases at J, with 14 bases in the middle. Per germline, CDR1 KGHSH and CDR2 LQKENI. This CDR3 has 14 residues. The CDR3 loop reads CASSMARGDYGYTF. The DNA of the CDR3 is TGTGCCAGCTCCATGGCCCGGGGTGACTATGGCTACACCTTC.

A single count supports this clone. The chain joins TRBV6-6 to TRBJ2-7; unclear D gene. The CDR3 extends over 13 amino acids. Trimming pared 7 bases from V and 3 bases from J, leaving 13 bases between. The germline gives CDR1 MNHNY, CDR2 SVGAGI (reference sequence). The CDR3 sequence: CASKVARNYEQYF. The CDR3 DNA sequence: TGTGCCAGCAAGGTTGCCCGAAACTACGAGCAGTACTTC.

The chain uses TRBV25-1 and TRBJ2-7, with D perhaps being TRBD1 or TRBD2 (5 bases each). The CDR3 length is 15 residues. V dropped 3 bases and J dropped 4 bases, with 16 bases sitting between them. The germline V gene encodes CDR1 MGHDK and CDR2 SYGVNS. The CDR3 region has the DNA TGTGCCAGCAGTGAGGACGGGACCCCCAAGTACGAGCAGTACTTC. Residues: CASSEDGTPKYEQYF.

The chain links TRBV4-1 to TRBJ1-5; D is perhaps TRBD1 (5 bases). CDR1 is MGHRA, CDR2 YSYEKL, per germline. The CDR3 totals 17 residues. With 0 bases removed from V and 1 base from J, the gap between germline ends came to 13 bases. CDR3 sequence (DNA): TGCGCCAGCAGCCAAGATAATAAGGGGTTGAGCAATCAGCCCCAGCATTTT. As protein: CASSQDNKGLSNQPQHF.

This chain connects TRBV12-5 to TRBJ1-1; perhaps TRBD1 as D (6 bases). V lost 6 bases, J lost 4 bases, and 18 bases lay in between. Germline values: CDR1 LGHNT, CDR2 FRNRAP. The CDR3 spans 15 residues. The CDR3 here is CASGWGRGRATEAFF. CDR3 DNA sequence: TGTGCTAGTGGATGGGGGCGGGGCAGGGCCACTGAAGCTTTCTTT.

V is TRBV30 and J is TRBJ2-5; weak D call: TRBD1 (6 bases). V gave up 3 bases and J gave up 2 bases, with 13 bases separating them. CDR1 is GTSNPN, CDR2 SVGIG, per germline (reference sequence). This CDR3 has 14 residues. The CDR3 region is CAWRPLGGQETQYF. In nucleotides, the CDR3 is TGTGCCTGGAGGCCGTTAGGGGGTCAAGAGACCCAGTACTTC.

V is TRBV6-5 and J is TRBJ1-5; TRBD1 agrees at 10 bases. V lost 5 bases and J lost 4; bases outside the gene matches: 5. This CDR3 comprises 15 residues. Germline V lookup: CDR1 MNHEY, CDR2 SVGAGI. The CDR3 nucleotides read TGTGCCAGCAGTGCCGACAGGGGGCGTAATCAGCCCCAGCATTTT. Translated, it gives CASSADRGRNQPQHF.

The gene calls are TRBV6-6 and TRBJ1-2, with D perhaps matching TRBD1 (5 bases). CDR1 and CDR2 from the germline V gene are MNHNY and SVGAGI (reference sequence). The CDR3 sequence is 16 residues long. The V and J ends lost 6 bases and 1 base respectively, with 18 bases between them. The DNA for the CDR3 is TGTGCCAGCAGCACATTCCCAGGGAATAGTAACTATGGCTACACCTTC. Translating it yields CASSTFPGNSNYGYTF.

The chain joins TRBV18 to TRBJ1-1; D remains ambiguous. This CDR3 contains 12 residues. Germline CDR1 KGHSH, CDR2 LQKENI. Trimming removed 4 bases at V and 3 bases at J, with 6 bases between. Here the CDR3 reads CASSRSYTEAFF. CDR3 nucleotides: TGTGCCAGCTCACGGTCCTACACTGAAGCTTTCTTT.

The chain employs TRBV6-1 and TRBJ2-7, with TRBD1 identical over 10 bases. Germline CDR1 and CDR2: MNHNS and SASEGT. Unmatched junction bases numbered 8, after V lost 8 bases and J lost 4 bases. The CDR3 spans 14 residues. CDR3 in DNA: TGTGCCAGCGGGGGAGGACAGGGGGGTTACGAGCAGTACTTC. This translates into CASGGGQGGYEQYF.

The chain combines TRBV5-1 with TRBJ2-2; 11 bases agree with TRBD2. With 4 bases clipped from V and 2 bases from J, the junction kept 10 bases outside the gene matches. The CDR3 consists of 18 residues. Germline CDR1 reads SGHRS; CDR2 reads YFSETQ. The CDR3 region has the DNA TGCGCCAGCAGCATTACTAGCGGGGGTCTTGGCAACACCGGGGAGCTGTTTTTT. It codes for CASSITSGGLGNTGELFF.

The rearrangement joins TRBV11-2 to TRBJ1-2, with D uncertain. The germline V gene encodes CDR1 SGHAT and CDR2 FQNNGV. The CDR3 is 14 amino acids. The V and J ends lost 0 bases and 3 bases respectively, with 8 bases between them. The CDR3 here is CASSLDTVYYGYTF. The CDR3 DNA follows: TGTGCCAGCAGCTTAGATACGGTGTACTATGGCTACACCTTC.

The sample holds a few counts of this clone. This rearrangement joins TRBV19 to TRBJ1-1; no firm D call. Germline V gives CDR1 LNHDA, CDR2 SQIVND (reference sequence). With 3 bases removed from V and 0 bases from J, the gap between germline ends came to 14 bases. The CDR3 runs to 16 residues. The CDR3, as DNA: TGTGCCAGTAGTATTAACCGGAACCTGGTGAACACTGAAGCTTTCTTT. Its protein product is CASSINRNLVNTEAFF.

The chain uses TRBV7-6 and TRBJ2-1; TRBD2 matches 8 bases. With V trimmed by 2 bases and J by 3 bases, 3 bases remained unmatched. The CDR3 is 15 amino acids. The V gene's germline CDR1 is SGHVS and CDR2 FNYEAQ. The CDR3 here is CASSLFGGDYNEQFF. The CDR3 DNA sequence: TGTGCCAGCAGCTTATTCGGGGGGGACTACAATGAGCAGTTCTTC. Variable domain in full (rest from reference TRBV7-6 and TRBJ2-1): GAGVSQSPRYKVTKRGQDVALRCDPISGHVSLYWYRQALGQGPEFLTYFNYEAQQDKSGLPNDRFSAERPEGSISTLTIQRTEQRDSAMYRCASSLFGGDYNEQFFGPGTRLTVL.

This clone was counted only a few times. The rearrangement joins TRBV2 to TRBJ1-4; D perhaps matches TRBD1 (6 bases). Germline CDR1 is SNHLY and CDR2 is FYNNEI. V was trimmed by 6 bases and J by 8 bases, leaving 7 bases between them. There are 11 residues in the CDR3. The CDR3 sequence is CASRDSEKLFF. The DNA for the CDR3 is TGTGCCAGCAGGGACAGCGAAAAACTGTTTTTT.

This clone was seen a handful of times. This CDR3 is also generated by other DNA sequences in the sample. The chain joins TRBV4-2 to TRBJ1-1; D gene uncertain. This CDR3 is 13 amino acids long. CDR1 is LGHNA, CDR2 YNFKEQ, per germline. V lost 0 bases, J lost 3 bases, and 5 bases lay in between. The CDR3 DNA sequence: TGTGCCAGCAGCCAAGATCTGGACACTGAAGCTTTCTTT. Residues: CASSQDLDTEAFF.